This T cell receptor beta chain is drawn from a study of CD8+CD57+ T cells in acquired aplastic anemia. Study details: DNA from sorted CD4+ and CD8+ cells averaged approximately 2.9 ug.

Using genomic DNA as the template, TCR beta VDJ and CDR3 profiling was carried out. From the reads, TCRdb called clonotypes with MiXCR, one entry per CDR3 protein. The data show 150,000 to 200,000 distinct CDR3 sequences, 64% seen once. Concerning this clonotype: What it binds is unknown.

In germline, CDR1 is SGHTA, CDR2 FQGTGA. Trimming took off 5 bases at V and 2 bases at J, with 9 bases between the two ends. The CDR3 length is 13 residues. The study, taken as a whole, reports: There were some 27 CD8+ CDR3 sequences that occurred in both patients and controls. CD8+ Simpson's diversity in patients was not significantly different from that in controls.

The sequencing sample was made of sorted CD4+, CD8+, or CD8+CD57+ T cells (not recorded which) from PBMCs. The chain recombines TRBV7-3 with TRBJ1-2, with D tentatively TRBD1 (6 bases). The source of this sequence is a human donor with severe aplastic anemia or a healthy control (not recorded which). This CDR3 reads CASSPGENYGYTF. In nucleotides, the CDR3 is TGTGCCAGCAGCCCAGGGGAGAACTATGGCTACACCTTC.